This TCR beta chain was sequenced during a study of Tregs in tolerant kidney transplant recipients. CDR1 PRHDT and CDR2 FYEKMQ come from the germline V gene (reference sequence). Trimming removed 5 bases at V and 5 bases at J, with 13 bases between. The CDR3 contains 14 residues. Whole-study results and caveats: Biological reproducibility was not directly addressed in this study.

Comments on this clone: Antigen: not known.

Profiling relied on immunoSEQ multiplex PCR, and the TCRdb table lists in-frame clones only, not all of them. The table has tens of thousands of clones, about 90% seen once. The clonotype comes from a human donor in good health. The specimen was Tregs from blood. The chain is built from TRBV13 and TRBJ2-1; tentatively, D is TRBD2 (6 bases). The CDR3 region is CASSRDSYHNEQFF. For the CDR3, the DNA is TGTGCCAGCAGCCGGGACTCCTATCACAATGAGCAGTTCTTC.